The rows below give T cell receptor beta chains drawn from one sample of a study of CD8+CD57+ T cells in acquired aplastic anemia. TCRdb ran MiXCR on the reads and lists one entry per CDR3 protein. Found here are approximately 380,000 distinct CDR3 sequences, approximately 70% of them singletons; the top ten hold under 5%. Sequences were obtained from sorted CD4+, CD8+, or CD8+CD57+ T cells (not recorded which) from PBMCs. The receptors originated from a human donor in good health, serving as a control. The CDR3 runs from the conserved cysteine through the conserved F or W. A D gene is named only where the DNA matches it firmly. Size tells how often a clone was seen (once, few, many) or the class of an expanded clone, and some rows leave it out.

clone_size: many
j_call: TRBJ1-4
v_call: TRBV4-3
d_call: NA
cdr3_nt: TGCGCCAGCAGCCAAGAACGTCTTAATGAAAAACTGTTTTTT
cdr3_aa: CASSQERLNEKLFF

clone_size: NA
j_call: TRBJ2-7
v_call: TRBV7-7
d_call: TRBD1
cdr3_nt: TGTGCTAGCAGCCCCTACGGGACAGGGGGCCTTCGCGAGCAGTACTTC
cdr3_aa: CASSPYGTGGLREQYF

clone_size: NA
j_call: TRBJ1-2
v_call: TRBV20-1
d_call: NA
cdr3_nt: TGCAGTGCGACGCGACGGGGCAGCTCCTATGGCTACACCTTC
cdr3_aa: CSATRRGSSYGYTF

clone_size: NA
j_call: TRBJ1-2
v_call: TRBV7-6
d_call: NA
cdr3_nt: NA
cdr3_aa: CASSPCVVAQYFGGYTF

clone_size: NA
j_call: TRBJ2-7
v_call: TRBV7-6
d_call: NA
cdr3_nt: TGTGCCAGCAGCTTTTCGTCAGGGGAGGCTAGCCTCTACGAGCAGTACTTC
cdr3_aa: CASSFSSGEASLYEQYF

clone_size: many
j_call: TRBJ2-5
v_call: TRBV3-1
d_call: TRBD2
cdr3_nt: TGTGCCAGCAGCCAAGTGTCTAGCGGAGAGACCCAGTACTTC
cdr3_aa: CASSQVSSGETQYF

clone_size: NA
j_call: TRBJ1-6
v_call: TRBV6-1
d_call: TRBD1
cdr3_nt: TGTGCCAGCAGGCAGGGGGAAGTTTCACCCCTCCACTTT
cdr3_aa: CASRQGEVSPLHF

clone_size: many
j_call: TRBJ2-5
v_call: TRBV7-2
d_call: NA
cdr3_nt: TGTGTCAGCAGCCGCTTCGAGGGGGGAGAGACCCAGTACTTC
cdr3_aa: CVSSRFEGGETQYF

clone_size: NA
j_call: TRBJ2-7
v_call: TRBV15
d_call: NA
cdr3_nt: TGTGCCACCAGCAAAAACAACTACTACGAGCAGTACTTC
cdr3_aa: CATSKNNYYEQYF

clone_size: NA
j_call: TRBJ1-2
v_call: TRBV10-2
d_call: NA
cdr3_nt: TGCGCCAGCGGCGTGGGGGGTGGCTACACCTTC
cdr3_aa: CASGVGGGYTF

clone_size: NA
j_call: TRBJ2-7
v_call: TRBV7-2
d_call: NA
cdr3_nt: TGTGCCAGCAGCTGGCCGGGTTACGAGCAGTACTTC
cdr3_aa: CASSWPGYEQYF

clone_size: once
j_call: TRBJ1-2
v_call: TRBV15
d_call: TRBD1
cdr3_nt: TGTGCCACCAGTGATACGGGACAGGGGTTTGACTATGGCTACACCTTC
cdr3_aa: CATSDTGQGFDYGYTF

clone_size: few
j_call: TRBJ1-1
v_call: TRBV10-2
d_call: NA
cdr3_nt: TGCGCCAGCAGTGAGACAGGAGTTGGGAACACTGAAGCTTTCTTT
cdr3_aa: CASSETGVGNTEAFF

clone_size: many
j_call: TRBJ2-1
v_call: TRBV4-3
d_call: TRBD1
cdr3_nt: TGCGCCAGCAGCCAAGATATGGGGGACAGGTTAGGGAATGAGCAGTTCTTC
cdr3_aa: CASSQDMGDRLGNEQFF

clone_size: many
j_call: TRBJ2-2
v_call: TRBV5-6
d_call: TRBD1
cdr3_nt: TGTGCCAGCAGCTTGGCCAACAGGGGATTTGGGGAGCTGTTTTTT
cdr3_aa: CASSLANRGFGELFF

clone_size: NA
j_call: TRBJ2-5
v_call: TRBV29-1
d_call: NA
cdr3_nt: TGCAGCGTTGATAACAGGGTCTTCACGACCAGTACCTTC
cdr3_aa: CSVDNRVFTTSTF

clone_size: few
j_call: TRBJ2-5
v_call: TRBV4-2
d_call: TRBD2
cdr3_nt: TGTGCCAGCAGCCAAGATCCTTTGGGCACCGGGACTAGCGGGGTCCAAGAGACCCAGTACTTC
cdr3_aa: CASSQDPLGTGTSGVQETQYF